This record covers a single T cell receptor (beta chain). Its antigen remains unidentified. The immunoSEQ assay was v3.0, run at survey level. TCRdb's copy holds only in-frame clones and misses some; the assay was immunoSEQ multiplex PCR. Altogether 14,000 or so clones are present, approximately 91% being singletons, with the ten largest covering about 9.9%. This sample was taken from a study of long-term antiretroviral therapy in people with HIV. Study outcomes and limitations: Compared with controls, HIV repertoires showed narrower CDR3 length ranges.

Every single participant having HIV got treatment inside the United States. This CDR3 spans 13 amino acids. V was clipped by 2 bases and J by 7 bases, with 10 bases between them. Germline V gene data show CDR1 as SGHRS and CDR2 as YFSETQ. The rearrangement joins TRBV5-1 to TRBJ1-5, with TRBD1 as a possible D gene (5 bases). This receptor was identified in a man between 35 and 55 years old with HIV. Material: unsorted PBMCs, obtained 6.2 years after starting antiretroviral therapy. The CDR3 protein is CASSLGAEQPQHF. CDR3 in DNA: TGCGCCAGCAGCTTAGGGGCGGAACAGCCCCAGCATTTT.